This entry lists 21 T cell receptor beta chains sequenced from one sample in a study of cytomegalovirus exposure and HLA in healthy donors (dated by TCRdb to about 2017). The library relied on the immunoSEQ multiplex PCR assay. A mixture of 60 forward primers for TCR Vbeta segments and 13 reverse primers for TCR Jbeta segments was used in the multiplex PCR. Here the immuneACCESS table is served through TCRdb, limited to in-frame sequences with V and J called. Missing clones are a known gap in these copies; in checked studies unresolved V genes cover under half, and the rest lacks a known reason. In this sample the table shows 75,000 to 80,000 clones, roughly 70% of which occur a single time. Together, the top ten hold 4% to 5% of the sample. What was sequenced was PBMCs. The receptors stem from a man in his sixties in good health and CMV-seropositive.

The chain links TRBV13 to TRBJ2-2; no reliable D call. Trimming took 3 bases from V and 10 from J, leaving 9 bases between them. This CDR3 comprises 12 residues. Germline CDR1 is PRHDT and CDR2 is FYEKMQ (reference sequence). The CDR3 DNA sequence: TGTGCCAGCAGCTTGGCTGCCGAGGAGCTGTTTTTT. It specifies CASSLAAEELFF.

V gene TRBV19 combines with J gene TRBJ1-4, with D hard to call. Germline CDR1 and CDR2: LNHDA and SQIVND (reference sequence). V was pared by 7 bases and J by 7 bases, with 10 bases between. This CDR3 has 12 amino acids. In DNA, the CDR3 is TGTGCCAGTAAGAGGCACGGTGAAAAACTGTTTTTT. This encodes CASKRHGEKLFF. The variable domain in full, with the rest retrieved from reference TRBV19 and TRBJ1-4, is DGGITQSPKYLFRKEGQNVTLSCEQNLNHDAMYWYRQDPGQGLRLIYYSQIVNDFQKGDIAEGYSVSREKKESFPLTVTSAQKNPTAFYLCASKRHGEKLFFGSGTQLSVL.

The chain is built from TRBV25-1 and TRBJ1-2, with D possibly TRBD1 on 6 matching bases. The CDR3 spans 12 residues. The V and J ends lost 3 bases and 4 bases respectively, with 6 bases between them. Germline lookup yields CDR1 MGHDK and CDR2 SYGVNS. In DNA, the CDR3 is TGTGCCAGCAGTGACAGGGGCTATGGCTACACCTTC. Translated, it gives CASSDRGYGYTF.

The V and J genes are TRBV28 and TRBJ2-7; TRBD1 matches at 9 bases. Trimming took 4 bases from V and 3 from J; bases not matched to a gene: 10. The CDR3 runs to 16 residues. Per germline, CDR1 MDHEN and CDR2 SYDVKM. This chain's CDR3 is CASSSQTGGDLYEQYF. The CDR3 DNA follows: TGTGCCAGCAGTTCACAGACAGGGGGTGACCTCTACGAGCAGTACTTC.

This chain joins TRBV10-3 and TRBJ1-1; maybe TRBD1 (5 bases). This CDR3 is 16 amino acids long. CDR1 is ENHRY, CDR2 SYGVKD, per germline. V dropped 0 bases and J dropped 3 bases, with 14 bases sitting between them. Here the CDR3 DNA reads TGTGCCATCAGTGAGTCGGTGGCGGGGCGGGACACTGAAGCTTTCTTT. Translated, it gives CAISESVAGRDTEAFF.

The V call is TRBV30, the J call TRBJ1-1, with D tentatively TRBD1 (6 bases). Trimming took off 6 bases at V and 8 bases at J, with 10 bases between the two ends. Germline V CDR1 and CDR2: GTSNPN, SVGIG (reference sequence). The CDR3 has 10 residues. CDR3 sequence: CACPGTEAFF. CDR3 DNA sequence: TGTGCCTGTCCCGGGACAGAAGCTTTCTTT.

This clone has only a few counts. The chain joins TRBV5-6 to TRBJ1-2; no clear D gene. Germline V gene data show CDR1 as SGHDT and CDR2 as YYEEEE. This CDR3 has 12 residues. V was trimmed by 4 bases and J by 6 bases, leaving 10 bases between them. The CDR3 protein is CASSLELNGYTF. As DNA, the CDR3 is TGTGCCAGCAGCCTCGAGCTAAATGGCTACACCTTC.

This chain uses TRBV15 with TRBJ1-6; D gene uncertain. The germline V and J ends were trimmed by 4 bases and 9 bases, with 10 bases remaining between them. Germline V gene lookup returns CDR1 LNHNV and CDR2 YYDKDF (reference sequence). The length of the CDR3 is 13 residues. CDR3 region: CATSTSGGSPLHF. As DNA, the CDR3 is TGTGCCACCAGCACCTCGGGAGGTTCACCCCTCCACTTT.

A note on this clone: A junction boundary mismatches the germline segment, possibly from a read error. CDR3 amino acids: CSSSLEYQPQHF. In nucleotides, the CDR3 is TGTTCCAGCAGCTTGGAGTATCAGCCCCAGCATTTT. The rearrangement links TRBV7-9 to TRBJ1-5; D uncertain. Germline V gives CDR1 SEHNR, CDR2 FQNEAQ (reference sequence). The length of the CDR3 is 12 residues.

In DNA form, the CDR3 reads TGCGCCAGCAGCCATACCGGACAGCTGAACACTGAAGCTTTCTTT. Amino acids: CASSHTGQLNTEAFF. The V call is TRBV4-1, the J call TRBJ1-1; D perhaps matches TRBD1 (6 bases). This CDR3 has 15 residues. Between the trimmed V and J ends, which lost 3 bases and 0 bases, there was a span of 11 bases. The germline gives CDR1 MGHRA, CDR2 YSYEKL.

The J gene is TRBJ1-2, the V gene TRBV18; D remains unclear. V lost 3 bases to trimming and J lost 4 bases, with 9 bases between them. This CDR3 contains 13 residues. Germline V lookup: CDR1 KGHSH, CDR2 LQKENI. CDR3 nucleotide sequence: TGTGCCAGCTCACCCGAGGGCGGCTATGGCTACACCTTC. Its protein is CASSPEGGYGYTF.

This clone has a handful of counts. The gene calls are TRBV7-6 and TRBJ1-1; 7 bases fit TRBD1. Trimming at V came to 5 bases and at J to 0 bases, leaving 3 bases not matched to a gene. CDR3 length: 14 amino acids. Per germline, CDR1 SGHVS and CDR2 FNYEAQ. The CDR3 coding sequence is TGTGCCAGCAGCGACGGACAGGTGAACACTGAAGCTTTCTTT. This gives the protein CASSDGQVNTEAFF. The whole variable domain, filled in from reference TRBV7-6 and TRBJ1-1, reads GAGVSQSPRYKVTKRGQDVALRCDPISGHVSLYWYRQALGQGPEFLTYFNYEAQQDKSGLPNDRFSAERPEGSISTLTIQRTEQRDSAMYRCASSDGQVNTEAFFGQGTRLTVV.

The genes are TRBV29-1 and TRBJ2-2; D not resolved. CDR1 is SQVTM, CDR2 ANQGSEA, per germline. V gave up 1 base and J gave up 2 bases, with 5 bases separating them. This CDR3 contains 13 residues. CDR3 residues: CSVEGLNTGELFF. In DNA form, the CDR3 reads TGCAGCGTTGAAGGTCTTAACACCGGGGAGCTGTTTTTT.

J is TRBJ1-1 and V is TRBV4-2; 9 bases map to TRBD1. This CDR3 spans 16 amino acids. J gave up 4 bases and V 2 bases, and 8 bases lay outside the gene matches. Per the germline V gene, CDR1 is LGHNA and CDR2 is YNFKEQ. Written as DNA, the CDR3 is TGTGCCAGCAGCCAATTGATGGGACAGGGAGGCACTGAAGCTTTCTTT. This codes for CASSQLMGQGGTEAFF.

The chain couples TRBV5-1 to TRBJ1-4; tentatively, D is TRBD1 (6 bases). There are 19 residues in the CDR3. CDR1 is SGHRS, CDR2 YFSETQ, per germline. Trimming removed 4 bases at V and 0 bases at J, with 22 bases between. CDR3 in amino acids: CASSPGQGPYSTTNEKLFF. The CDR3 DNA is TGCGCCAGCAGCCCCGGGCAGGGGCCCTACTCGACAACTAATGAAAAACTGTTTTTT.

The chain links TRBV4-1 to TRBJ1-2; 9 nucleotides align to TRBD1. The CDR3 length is 15 residues. The junction had 6 bases not matched to a gene; V was cut back by 4 bases and J by 3 bases. The germline V gene has CDR1 MGHRA and CDR2 YSYEKL. CDR3: CASSPTGTGHYGYTF. Written as DNA, the CDR3 is TGCGCCAGCAGCCCAACCGGGACAGGGCACTATGGCTACACCTTC.

This clone was seen only a few times. The gene calls are TRBV4-2 and TRBJ1-4; 9 nucleotides line up with TRBD1. From germline, CDR1 is LGHNA and CDR2 YNFKEQ. This CDR3 has 16 residues. The V and J ends lost 0 bases and 8 bases, in that order; junction bases with no gene match: 7. The CDR3 reads CASSQEPGQGLEKLFF. The DNA of the CDR3 is TGTGCCAGCAGCCAAGAGCCGGGACAGGGTTTAGAAAAACTGTTTTTT.

The chain combines TRBV6-6 with TRBJ2-5; 8 nucleotides match TRBD2. Losses at the gene ends were 6 bases for V and 1 base for J; bases not matched to a gene: 10. Germline-derived CDR1 and CDR2 are MNHNY and SVGAGI (reference sequence). The CDR3 is 16 residues long. CDR3 DNA: TGTGCCAGCAGGACCCCCAGCGGGAGAGTCCAAGAGACCCAGTACTTC. It encodes CASRTPSGRVQETQYF.

This chain uses TRBV27 with TRBJ1-1; tentatively, D is TRBD1 (5 bases). The V gene's germline CDR1 is MNHEY and CDR2 SMNVEV (reference sequence). Trimming pared 7 bases from V and 1 base from J, leaving 16 bases between. The CDR3 runs to 15 residues. The CDR3: CASMSTAGGNTEAFF. CDR3 sequence (DNA): TGTGCCAGCATGTCGACAGCCGGCGGGAACACTGAAGCTTTCTTT.

The gene calls are TRBV6-5 and TRBJ2-7; D possibly corresponds to TRBD2 (5 bases). CDR3 length: 15 amino acids. V dropped 0 bases and J dropped 2 bases, with 11 bases sitting between them. Germline lookup yields CDR1 MNHEY and CDR2 SVGAGI. The CDR3 region has the DNA TGTGCCAGCAGTTACTCGAGTCAGCGGCCCTACGAGCAGTACTTC. As protein: CASSYSSQRPYEQYF.

The rearrangement joins TRBV5-1 to TRBJ2-3; 10 bases fit TRBD1. CDR3 length: 15 amino acids. V was clipped by 2 bases and J by 3 bases; unmatched bases: 3. Germline V gene lookup returns CDR1 SGHRS and CDR2 YFSETQ. The CDR3 here is CASSLDRGLTDTQYF. In DNA, the CDR3 is TGCGCCAGCAGCTTAGACAGGGGGCTAACAGATACGCAGTATTTT.